Presented here are 29 T cell receptor beta chains from one specimen sequenced in a study of T cell responses to AZD1222 COVID-19 vaccine. Some clones are missing from TCRdb's copy, which holds only in-frame ones; the method was immunoSEQ multiplex PCR. The sample holds around 99,000 clones, approximately 90% seen once. This specimen was peripheral blood, taken 28 days after the second AZD1222 dose. The receptors were sampled from an adult who received the AZD1222 COVID-19 vaccine.

This clone was seen only once. V is TRBV6-5 and J is TRBJ1-5; D not certain. This CDR3 has 15 residues. Looked up from germline, CDR1 is MNHEY and CDR2 is SVGAGI. V lost 10 bases and J lost 2, with 18 bases in between. CDR3 nucleotides: TGTGCCACCTCCGCGGGTTACCAGGGCAATCAGCCCCAGCATTTT. As protein: CATSAGYQGNQPQHF.

The rearrangement joins TRBV6-5 to TRBJ1-1; D may be TRBD1 (5 bases). The V gene lost 0 bases and the J gene lost 5 bases, with 13 bases spanning the gap. Germline V CDR1 and CDR2: MNHEY, SVGAGI. The CDR3 runs 15 residues. The CDR3 DNA is TGTGCCAGCAGTTACTCGCCAGGGCTGGGTACTGAAGCTTTCTTT. This codes for CASSYSPGLGTEAFF.

The gene calls are TRBV11-2 and TRBJ2-3; tentative D call: TRBD1 (5 bases). Looked up from germline, CDR1 is SGHAT and CDR2 is FQNNGV. With 3 bases removed from V and 4 bases from J, the gap between germline ends came to 5 bases. The CDR3 length is 12 residues. CDR3 nucleotides: TGTGCCAGCAGCTTGGGGCCAGATACGCAGTATTTT. Translation gives CASSLGPDTQYF.

The V gene is TRBV5-1, the J gene TRBJ2-7; 12 bases are a match to TRBD2. The germline V gene encodes CDR1 SGHRS and CDR2 YFSETQ. CDR3 length equals 15 residues. J was trimmed by 0 bases and V by 3 bases; bases with no gene match: 1. Written as DNA, the CDR3 is TGCGCCAGCAGCTGGGGACTAGCGGGCTCCTACGAGCAGTACTTC. Translated: CASSWGLAGSYEQYF.

The chain couples TRBV5-6 to TRBJ1-2; D is possibly TRBD1 (5 bases). CDR3 length equals 15 residues. CDR1 and CDR2 from the germline V gene are SGHDT and YYEEEE. V lost 4 bases and J lost 4, with 17 bases in between. The CDR3 bases are TGTGCCAGCAGCCCGAGATTGGGGACTTTCTATGGCTACACCTTC. Protein product: CASSPRLGTFYGYTF.

The CDR3 coding sequence is TGTGCCAGCAGCTTGGTTTCGGAATTCACTGAAGCTTTCTTT. It yields the protein CASSLVSEFTEAFF. The chain uses TRBV5-6 and TRBJ1-1; D gene uncertain. CDR1 is SGHDT and CDR2 is YYEEEE in the germline V gene. The CDR3 is 14 amino acids. V dropped 0 bases and J dropped 4 bases, with 10 bases sitting between them.

Only a few counts were recorded for this clone. The J gene is TRBJ2-1, the V gene TRBV19; 13 nucleotides agree with TRBD2. Germline-derived CDR1 and CDR2 are LNHDA and SQIVND (reference sequence). This CDR3 is built from 16 residues. Trimming at V came to 4 bases and at J to 7 bases, leaving 7 bases not matched to a gene. CDR3 DNA sequence: TGTGCCAGTAGTAGAACTAGCGGGGGGGCTAAGAATGAGCAGTTCTTC. Translated, it gives CASSRTSGGAKNEQFF.

DNA for the CDR3: TGTGCCAGCGCGCGGGACGCGGGGCTTAGCACAGATACGCAGTATTTT. This gives the protein CASARDAGLSTDTQYF. V is TRBV6-4 and J is TRBJ2-3, with TRBD2 as a possible D gene (6 bases). Germline V gene data show CDR1 as MRHNA and CDR2 as SNTAGT. V lost 8 bases to trimming and J lost 0 bases, with 18 bases between them. The CDR3 contains 16 residues.

The J gene is TRBJ2-1, the V gene TRBV5-5; 14 bases map to TRBD2. Germline V gene sequence: CDR1 SGHKS, CDR2 YYEKEE (reference sequence). The CDR3 contains 17 residues. The trim removed 3 bases at V and 7 bases at J, leaving 9 bases unmatched. CDR3 coding DNA: TGTGCCAGCAGCTCTCGCCCGACTAGCGGGGGGGCAAATGAGCAGTTCTTC. Translating gives CASSSRPTSGGANEQFF.

The DNA for the CDR3 is TGTGCCAGCACGCGGGGGGGTGGCGGGGAGCTGTTTTTT. Protein product: CASTRGGGGELFF. V is TRBV2 and J is TRBJ2-2; 9 positions match TRBD2. Germline values: CDR1 SNHLY, CDR2 FYNNEI. V lost 7 bases to trimming and J lost 7 bases; unmatched junction nucleotides: 4. The CDR3 spans 13 residues.

The chain recombines TRBV6-2 or TRBV6-3 with TRBJ2-5; D is unclear. This CDR3 spans 15 amino acids. V was shortened by 4 bases and J by 5 bases, with 17 bases between the two germline ends. Germline V gene data show CDR1 as MNHEY and CDR2 as SVGEGT. CDR3 nucleotide sequence: TGTGCCAGCAGTTCCACATTCGAGGCCGGGGAGACCCAGTACTTC. Translated, it gives CASSSTFEAGETQYF.

The chain links TRBV4-3 to TRBJ1-4, with 7 bases matching TRBD1. The V gene's germline CDR1 is LGHNA and CDR2 YSLEER. The CDR3 spans 17 residues. V lost 3 bases and J lost 5; bases outside the gene matches: 12. The CDR3: CASSHLSRGQRNEKLFF. CDR3 coding DNA: TGCGCCAGCAGCCACCTATCCCGGGGACAGAGGAATGAAAAACTGTTTTTT.

The chain combines TRBV12-3 or TRBV12-4 with TRBJ1-1; unclear D gene. This CDR3 has 13 amino acids. V was cut by 2 bases and J by 8 bases, with 12 bases left in between. The CDR3 sequence: CASSLRDLPEAFF. The CDR3 DNA reads as TGTGCCAGCAGTTTAAGGGATCTCCCCGAAGCTTTCTTT.

In this sample, this clone turned up once. The chain couples TRBV7-2 to TRBJ1-1; a possible D gene is TRBD1 (6 bases). Per germline, CDR1 SGHTA and CDR2 FQGNSA. V dropped 0 bases and J dropped 2 bases, with 13 bases sitting between them. The CDR3 covers 16 residues. In nucleotides, the CDR3 is TGTGCCAGCAGCTTAGCGCGGGGGGCCGTAAACACTGAAGCTTTCTTT. Its protein product is CASSLARGAVNTEAFF.

The chain links TRBV7-9 to TRBJ2-4; D may correspond to TRBD1 or TRBD2 (6 bases each). Between the trimmed V and J ends, which lost 5 bases and 1 base, there was a span of 18 bases. Germline assignment: CDR1 SEHNR and CDR2 FQNEAQ (reference sequence). The length of the CDR3 is 17 residues. For the CDR3, the DNA is TGTGCCAGCAGCGTACCCGAGGGGGGTCGGGCCAAAAACATTCAGTACTTC. As protein: CASSVPEGGRAKNIQYF.

This clone was found once. The chain joins TRBV6-5 to TRBJ2-7, with 7 bases that match TRBD1. Trimming took 0 bases from V and 6 from J; bases not matched to a gene: 11. The CDR3 is 16 residues long. Germline CDR1 is MNHEY and CDR2 is SVGAGI. The CDR3 DNA is TGTGCCAGCAGTTACTCGGCGGCAGGGGGAGATCGCGAGCAGTACTTC. This codes for CASSYSAAGGDREQYF.

The V and J genes are TRBV2 and TRBJ1-6; D may be TRBD1 (5 bases). V was clipped by 6 bases and J by 9 bases, with 15 bases between them. The V gene's germline CDR1 is SNHLY and CDR2 FYNNEI. There are 14 residues in the CDR3. CDR3 amino acids: CASRAGTVISPLHF. DNA for the CDR3: TGTGCCAGCAGGGCCGGGACTGTTATTTCACCCCTCCACTTT.

This chain links TRBV28 with TRBJ1-6; maybe TRBD1 (5 bases). This CDR3 is 21 amino acids long. V lost 6 bases and J 6 bases, leaving 33 bases between the germline ends. Germline loops: CDR1 MDHEN, CDR2 SYDVKM. CDR3 residues: CASSWLRRGESQTVANSPLHF. Written as DNA, the CDR3 is TGTGCCAGCAGCTGGTTGAGAAGGGGCGAGAGCCAGACGGTGGCTAATTCACCCCTCCACTTT. The variable domain in full, with the rest retrieved from reference TRBV28 and TRBJ1-6, is DVKVTQSSRYLVKRTGEKVFLECVQDMDHENMFWYRQDPGLGLRLIYFSYDVKMKEKGDIPEGYSVSREKKERFSLILESASTNQTSMYLCASSWLRRGESQTVANSPLHFGNGTRLTVT.

The rearrangement uses TRBV2 and TRBJ2-1, with 8 bases fitting TRBD2. The CDR3 is 16 residues long. Germline values: CDR1 SNHLY, CDR2 FYNNEI. With V trimmed by 6 bases and J by 2 bases, 9 bases remained unmatched. CDR3 DNA: TGTGCCAGCAGCCCCCCGGGGCGGGAGGCCTACAATGAGCAGTTCTTC. Translating gives CASSPPGREAYNEQFF.

This rearrangement joins TRBV7-6 to TRBJ2-2; 7 nucleotides agree with TRBD1. V trimming: 6 bases; J trimming: 0 bases; junction bases outside the gene matches: 4. The CDR3 is 15 residues long. CDR1 SGHVS and CDR2 FNYEAQ come from the germline V gene. The DNA for the CDR3 is TGTGCCAGCAGTAAGACAGGGACGAACACCGGGGAGCTGTTTTTT. It is translated as CASSKTGTNTGELFF.

The chain combines TRBV12-3 or TRBV12-4 with TRBJ1-1; TRBD1 matches 7 bases. V trimming: 6 bases; J trimming: 7 bases; junction bases outside the gene matches: 8. This CDR3 region has 13 residues. Here the CDR3 reads CASRLTGQGEAFF. As DNA, the CDR3 is TGTGCCAGCAGATTGACAGGGCAAGGTGAAGCTTTCTTT.

The V and J genes are TRBV24-1 and TRBJ2-2, with 7 bases fitting TRBD2. Germline CDR1 reads KGHDR; CDR2 reads SFDVKD. Losses at the gene ends were 5 bases for V and 0 bases for J; bases not matched to a gene: 5. CDR3 length: 16 amino acids. Here the CDR3 DNA reads TGTGCCACCAGTGGAGGGAGGGGATCGAACACCGGGGAGCTGTTTTTT. It yields the protein CATSGGRGSNTGELFF.

The chain employs TRBV7-6 and TRBJ1-3; 8 nucleotides line up with TRBD1. Looked up from germline, CDR1 is SGHVS and CDR2 is FNYEAQ. The CDR3 runs to 16 residues. V trimming: 3 bases; J trimming: 0 bases; junction bases outside the gene matches: 4. The DNA for the CDR3 is TGTGCCAGCAGCTTGGGACAGGCTTACTCTGGAAACACCATATATTTT. Translation: CASSLGQAYSGNTIYF.

The V gene is TRBV6-5, the J gene TRBJ2-3; D not resolved. The CDR3 runs 14 residues. Trimming removed 2 bases from V and 1 base from J, with 7 bases in between. CDR1 and CDR2 (germline): MNHEY, SVGAGI. The DNA of the CDR3 is TGTGCCAGCAGTTACGGGTTAGGCACAGATACGCAGTATTTT. Protein sequence: CASSYGLGTDTQYF.

The V gene is TRBV27, the J gene TRBJ1-2; possibly TRBD1 for D (6 bases). V shed 5 bases and J shed 3 bases, with 22 bases lying between them. Germline V CDR1 and CDR2: MNHEY, SMNVEV (reference sequence). CDR3 length: 17 amino acids. CDR3 sequence: CASSPIYPPDRYYGYTF. The CDR3 DNA is TGTGCCAGCAGTCCAATCTATCCCCCGGACAGATACTATGGCTACACCTTC.

The chain recombines TRBV18 with TRBJ1-2, with D perhaps TRBD1 (5 bases). With 4 bases removed from V and 8 bases from J, the gap between germline ends came to 11 bases. Germline-derived CDR1 and CDR2 are KGHSH and LQKENI. The CDR3 consists of 12 residues. In DNA form, the CDR3 reads TGTGCCAGCTCACTGGGGGAGGACGGCTACACCTTC. Protein: CASSLGEDGYTF.

The chain joins TRBV14 to TRBJ2-2; tentatively, D is TRBD2 (5 bases). Germline values: CDR1 SGHDN, CDR2 FVKESK. The CDR3 loop spans 14 amino acids. V shed 2 bases and J shed 9 bases, with 13 bases lying between them. CDR3 residues: CASSQLTTARELFF. CDR3 nucleotide sequence: TGTGCCAGCAGCCAACTGACTACGGCGAGGGAGCTGTTTTTT.

This chain links TRBV5-4 with TRBJ2-7, with D possibly TRBD2 on 6 matching bases. The ends were cut back, 2 bases at V and 2 bases at J, with 11 bases in the middle. This CDR3 is 14 amino acids long. The germline gives CDR1 SGHNT, CDR2 YYREEE (reference sequence). As DNA, the CDR3 is TGTGCCAGCAGCTTAAGGGGAGGAACCTACGAGCAGTACTTC. It yields the protein CASSLRGGTYEQYF.

This chain links TRBV6-6 with TRBJ2-1; 7 bases are a match to TRBD1. CDR3 length equals 15 residues. Germline CDR1 and CDR2: MNHNY and SVGAGI (reference sequence). Losses at the gene ends were 7 bases for V and 0 bases for J; bases not matched to a gene: 6. This CDR3 is CASTPTGLSYNEQFF. The CDR3 bases are TGTGCCAGCACCCCGACAGGGCTCTCCTACAATGAGCAGTTCTTC.